This TCR beta chain was identified during a study of immune evolution from preneoplasia to lung adenocarcinoma. General study findings and limits: Normal lung had the highest top T cell clone frequencies. Later-stage lesions seemingly showed higher T cell density and diversity than normal lung. Highest clonality occurred in KRAS-mutant, not EGFR-mutant or double wild-type, nodules.

V was pared by 3 bases and J by 2 bases, with 7 bases between. CDR1 is SEHNR and CDR2 is FQNEAQ in the germline V gene (reference sequence). There are 13 residues in the CDR3. The method was immunoSEQ multiplex PCR; TCRdb's version includes in-frame clones alone and lacks a portion of them. This table has 10,000 or so clones, 75% to 85% appearing once. Remarks on this clone: Its antigen is not identified.

The J gene is TRBJ1-1, the V gene TRBV7-9; no firm D call. This receptor was taken from a person aged 65 to 79 with lung adenocarcinoma. Sequenced input: FFPE minimally invasive lung adenocarcinoma tissue. CDR3 protein: CASSLKENTEAFF. DNA of the CDR3: TGTGCCAGCAGCTTGAAAGAAAACACTGAAGCTTTCTTT.